This T cell receptor beta chain was identified in a study of identical twins. General study results and limits: Twins shared out-of-frame alpha sequences with excess low generation probability. Memory repertoires showed no such pattern, whereas abundant cord blood beta clonotypes carried fewer insertions.

The authors used template switching to add a universal primer site and gave cDNA unique molecular identifiers. TCRdb re-called the 5' RACE reads through MiXCR, storing one row per CDR3 protein. The sample shows about 100,000 distinct CDR3 sequences, around 5.5% of them seen only once. This clonotype was detected a few times. Its cognate antigen is unknown. The CDR3 is made up of 15 amino acids. CDR1 and CDR2 from the germline V gene are MGHRA and YSYEKL. The V gene lost 4 bases and the J gene lost 4 bases, with 16 bases spanning the gap. The TCR was taken from a woman aged 45-65 years in good health. The V gene is TRBV4-1, the J gene TRBJ1-2, with D possibly being TRBD1 (6 bases). The source material was memory T cells sorted from blood. The CDR3 here is CASSPDSSTTYGYTF. DNA for the CDR3: TGCGCCAGCAGCCCGGACAGCTCTACCACCTATGGCTACACCTTC.